Reported below is one T cell receptor beta chain. What it recognizes is unknown. V was pared by 4 bases and J by 8 bases, with 5 bases of the junction left unmatched. CDR1 SGHDN and CDR2 FVKESK come from the germline V gene. The CDR3 runs to 15 residues. The PCR had 60 Vbeta and 13 Jbeta primers. The table came from immunoSEQ multiplex PCR; TCRdb's copy has only in-frame clones and leaves some out. This table holds about 36,000 clones, about 70% found once. These data come from a study of cytomegalovirus exposure and HLA in healthy donors. In the study overall: Roughly 80 million unique TCRs from HLA-typed donors were held in an early data release. Overall study results and limits: The authors listed 180 or so TCR beta chains as cytomegalovirus-associated. Most of the TCR beta V segments (in an earlier analysis) were productive either about 87% or about 30% of the time. Follow-up analysis found HLA locus-dependent TCR association rates, highest for DRB1 and lowest for HLA-C.

The specimen was PBMCs. The chain carries TRBV14 and TRBJ2-1; 13 positions agree with TRBD2. The sequence was obtained from a man aged 30-40 years in good health and CMV-seronegative. CDR3 bases: TGTGCCAGCAGCCTACTAGCGGGAGGGGTAGATGAGCAGTTCTTC. Translated, it gives CASSLLAGGVDEQFF.